This T cell receptor (beta chain) is from a study of graft-versus-host responses after intestinal transplantation. As for the study in general: Induction using anti-thymocyte globulin, followed by tacrolimus and steroids for two to three years, was given to all recipients.

Notes on this clone: Its antigen is unidentified.

The J segment lost 3 bases and the V segment lost 4 bases, leaving 10 bases of the junction unmatched. The germline CDR1 and CDR2 sequences are LNHNV and YYDKDF (reference sequence). CDR3 size: 16 residues. Sequenced by immunoSEQ multiplex PCR; TCRdb stores in-frame clones only, minus some. The repertoire consists of about 120,000 clones, with 85% to 95% occurring once and the leading ten covering over 2.5%. The TCR comes from a human donor who received an intestinal transplant. The chain uses TRBV15 and TRBJ2-7; 9 bases map to TRBD2. The sample here was unstimulated CD8+ T cells sorted from spleen or lymph node cells, taken before intestinal transplant. CDR3 bases: TGTGCCACCAGCACCACCCTAGCGGGACGGGGCTACGAGCAGTACTTC. Translated: CATSTTLAGRGYEQYF.